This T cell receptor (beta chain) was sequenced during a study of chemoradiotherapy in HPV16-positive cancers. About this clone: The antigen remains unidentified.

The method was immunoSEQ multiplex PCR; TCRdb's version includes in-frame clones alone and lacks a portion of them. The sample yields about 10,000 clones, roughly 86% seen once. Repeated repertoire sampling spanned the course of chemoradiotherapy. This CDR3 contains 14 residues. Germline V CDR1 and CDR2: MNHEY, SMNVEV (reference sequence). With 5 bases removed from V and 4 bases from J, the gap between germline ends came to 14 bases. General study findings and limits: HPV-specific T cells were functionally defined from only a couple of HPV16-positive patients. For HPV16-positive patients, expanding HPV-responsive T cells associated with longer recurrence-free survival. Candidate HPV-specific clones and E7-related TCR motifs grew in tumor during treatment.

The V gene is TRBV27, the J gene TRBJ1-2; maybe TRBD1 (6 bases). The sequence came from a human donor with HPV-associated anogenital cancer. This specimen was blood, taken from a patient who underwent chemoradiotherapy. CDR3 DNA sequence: TGTGCCAGCAGTCCGCGGGGGGGCGGCTATGGCTACACCTTC. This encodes CASSPRGGGYGYTF.